Listed below are T cell receptor beta chains from one sample, sequenced in a study of T cells expressing NK-cell markers. Following a re-call of the 5' RACE reads, TCRdb has one entry per CDR3 protein and lacks DNA. The sample shows 350,000 to 450,000 distinct CDR3 sequences, and roughly 5.5% sits with its ten largest clones. Sequencing used blood T cells: a sorted CD56 or NKG2C T cell subset, CD4+ or CD8+ T cells, or bulk PBMC T cells (not recorded which). All receptors derive from a man between 18 and 69 years old in good health. CDR3s include the opening cysteine and the closing phenylalanine or tryptophan.

j_call v_call cdr3_aa
TRBJ1-1 TRBV5-5 CASSFRGQTNTEAFF
TRBJ1-4 TRBV15 CATSRTPSEKLFF
TRBJ2-1 TRBV6-2/TRBV6-3 CASSTGPGGNEQFF
TRBJ2-5 TRBV5-1 CASSFGGGHGQETQYF
TRBJ2-7 TRBV20-1 CSAPSLAGVSYEQYF
TRBJ2-6 TRBV29-1 CSVEGALGANVLTF
TRBJ1-2 TRBV5-6 CASSQVAGTGYGYTF
TRBJ2-2 TRBV5-1 CASRRPGDGELFF
TRBJ2-4 TRBV6-1 CASSDRGQAKNIQYF
TRBJ1-5 TRBV20-1 CSARGQGVSNQPQHF
TRBJ2-7 TRBV6-1 CASSPNTGGNEQYF